The rows below give T cell receptor beta chains drawn from one sample of a study of T cell responses to AZD1222 COVID-19 vaccine. Only in-frame clones appear in the TCRdb table, and some are missing; sequencing was by immunoSEQ multiplex PCR. The sample contains more than 150,000 clones, roughly 93% of which appear only once. The input for sequencing was peripheral blood, taken on day 0 of AZD1222 vaccination. These receptors all stem from an adult in good health. Both conserved end residues are part of each CDR3. The D gene is left open where the match is weak. Expanded clones get a size class; other rows say once, few or many, or leave the size out.

size: .; length: 13; J: TRBJ2-1; D: TRBD2; V: TRBV27; DNA: TGTGCCAGCGGGCTAGCGGTCTACAATGAGCAGTTCTTC; CDR3: CASGLAVYNEQFF
size: once; length: 14; J: TRBJ2-1; D: .; V: TRBV4-2; DNA: TGTGCCAGCAGCCAATTGCGGGACGGCTATGAGCAGTTCTTC; CDR3: CASSQLRDGYEQFF
size: .; length: 13; J: TRBJ2-7; D: TRBD1; V: TRBV18; DNA: TGTGCCAGCTCACTGGGCGACAGGGACGAGCAGTACTTC; CDR3: CASSLGDRDEQYF
size: .; length: 14; J: TRBJ2-5; D: .; V: TRBV6-2/TRBV6-3; DNA: TGTGCCAGCAGTTTTTGGGGTACGGTGGAGACCCAGTACTTC; CDR3: CASSFWGTVETQYF
size: .; length: 17; J: TRBJ2-1; D: TRBD1; V: TRBV7-8; DNA: TGTGCCAGCAGCTTATTTACAGGGGGGAGCTCCTACAATGAGCAGTTCTTC; CDR3: CASSLFTGGSSYNEQFF
size: .; length: 14; J: TRBJ1-2; D: .; V: TRBV7-2; DNA: TGTGCCAGCAGCTTGGACGGCCTCTATTATGGCTACACCTTC; CDR3: CASSLDGLYYGYTF
size: .; length: 14; J: TRBJ2-3; D: .; V: TRBV7-9; DNA: TGTGCCAGCAGCACTACTACCCCACCAGATACGCAGTATTTT; CDR3: CASSTTTPPDTQYF
size: .; length: 12; J: TRBJ2-1; D: TRBD1; V: TRBV9; DNA: TGTGCCAGCAGCGCGACAGGGAATGAGCAGTTCTTC; CDR3: CASSATGNEQFF
size: .; length: 13; J: TRBJ1-5; D: .; V: TRBV7-9; DNA: TGTGCCAGCAGCTTAGGGGGCGGTCAGCCCCAGCATTTT; CDR3: CASSLGGGQPQHF
size: once; length: 14; J: TRBJ2-1; D: TRBD2; V: TRBV4-1; DNA: TGCGCCAGCAGCCCTAGCGGGGGGTACAATGAGCAGTTCTTC; CDR3: CASSPSGGYNEQFF
size: .; length: 17; J: TRBJ1-1; D: TRBD1; V: TRBV5-6; DNA: TGTGCCAGCAGAAGTACGGGACAGACTTTCATGAACACTGAAGCTTTCTTT; CDR3: CASRSTGQTFMNTEAFF
size: .; length: 16; J: TRBJ1-2; D: TRBD1; V: TRBV7-8; DNA: TGTGCCAGCAGCCCCCCGCAGGGGGCGCAAAGCTATGGCTACACCTTC; CDR3: CASSPPQGAQSYGYTF
size: .; length: 15; J: TRBJ2-7; D: .; V: TRBV3-1/TRBV3-2; DNA: TGTGCCAGCAGCCACGCCGGGACATATTCCTACGAGCAGTACTTC; CDR3: CASSHAGTYSYEQYF
size: .; length: 14; J: TRBJ1-3; D: .; V: TRBV29-1; DNA: TGCAGCGTTGAAGATCGAGACTCTGGAAACACCATATATTTT; CDR3: CSVEDRDSGNTIYF
size: .; length: 12; J: TRBJ1-5; D: .; V: TRBV10-3; DNA: TGTGCCATCAGTGAGTCGTTACGGCCCCAGCATTTT; CDR3: CAISESLRPQHF
size: .; length: 13; J: TRBJ1-1; D: .; V: TRBV27; DNA: TGTGCCAGCAGTTCTCAGGAGAACACTGAAGCTTTCTTT; CDR3: CASSSQENTEAFF
size: .; length: 14; J: TRBJ1-5; D: TRBD1; V: TRBV10-3; DNA: TGTGCCATCAGCTACGACAGGGGCAATCAGCCCCAGCATTTT; CDR3: CAISYDRGNQPQHF
size: once; length: 17; J: TRBJ1-2; D: .; V: TRBV28; DNA: TGTGCCAGCAGCGCACTGGGCGGGGGTGGCCTGGGCTATGGCTACACCTTC; CDR3: CASSALGGGGLGYGYTF
size: .; length: 15; J: TRBJ1-1; D: TRBD1; V: TRBV28; DNA: TGTGCCAGCAGTCCCCAGGGGGTGCCCCCCGGCGAAGCTTTCTTT; CDR3: CASSPQGVPPGEAFF
size: few; length: 18; J: TRBJ1-1; D: TRBD1; V: TRBV6-2/TRBV6-3; DNA: TGTGCCAGCAGTTACTCGTTAGGGGGCGGCACTATGAACACTGAAGCTTTCTTT; CDR3: CASSYSLGGGTMNTEAFF
size: .; length: 16; J: TRBJ1-2; D: TRBD1; V: TRBV4-2; DNA: TGTGCCAGCAGCCAAGATCCCAGCGACAGGGTCCCTGGCTACACCTTC; CDR3: CASSQDPSDRVPGYTF
size: .; length: 16; J: TRBJ1-2; D: .; V: TRBV14; DNA: TGTGCCAGCAGCCAAGATCGGGCAGGGCAGATCTATGGCTACACCTTC; CDR3: CASSQDRAGQIYGYTF
size: once; length: 15; J: TRBJ2-7; D: TRBD1; V: TRBV4-3; DNA: TGCGCCAGCAGCCGTTCTTGGACAGGGGGGGACGAGCAGTACTTC; CDR3: CASSRSWTGGDEQYF
size: .; length: 15; J: TRBJ2-5; D: .; V: TRBV24-1; DNA: TGTGCCACCAGTGATTCTCGGGGTGTTGGGGAGACCCAGTACTTC; CDR3: CATSDSRGVGETQYF
size: .; length: 15; J: TRBJ1-4; D: .; V: TRBV6-2/TRBV6-3; DNA: TGTGCCAGCAGTACCGGACAGACCTCAAATGAAAAACTGTTTTTT; CDR3: CASSTGQTSNEKLFF
size: many; length: 13; J: TRBJ2-1; D: .; V: TRBV10-1; DNA: TGCGCCAGCAGTGATACCGGTCTACATGAGCAGTTCTTC; CDR3: CASSDTGLHEQFF
size: .; length: 14; J: TRBJ2-7; D: .; V: TRBV11-2; DNA: TGTGCCAGCAGCTTATCAGGAAAGCAGTACGAGCAGTACTTC; CDR3: CASSLSGKQYEQYF
size: .; length: 14; J: TRBJ1-1; D: TRBD1; V: TRBV2; DNA: TGTGCCAGCAGCGGACAGGAGAGGAACACTGAAGCTTTCTTT; CDR3: CASSGQERNTEAFF
size: .; length: 15; J: TRBJ1-5; D: TRBD1; V: TRBV5-5; DNA: TGTGCCAGCAGCGCCCGGACAGGGGGGTATCAGCCCCAGCATTTT; CDR3: CASSARTGGYQPQHF
size: .; length: 14; J: TRBJ2-1; D: TRBD2; V: TRBV7-2; DNA: TGTGCCAGCACGCTCTCCTATAGCGGGAATGAGCAGTTCTTC; CDR3: CASTLSYSGNEQFF
size: .; length: 15; J: TRBJ1-3; D: .; V: TRBV23-1; DNA: TGCGCCAGTCCAATTCGAGGCTGCTCTGGAAACACCATATATTTT; CDR3: CASPIRGCSGNTIYF
size: .; length: 15; J: TRBJ2-5; D: .; V: TRBV5-1; DNA: TGCGCCAGCAGCCCGGGGGCTAGCGCTGTAGAGACCCAGTACTTC; CDR3: CASSPGASAVETQYF
size: .; length: 15; J: TRBJ2-7; D: TRBD2; V: TRBV7-3; DNA: TGTGCCAGCAGCTTAGGGGGTTCGGGAGGGTACGAGCAGTACTTC; CDR3: CASSLGGSGGYEQYF
size: few; length: 14; J: TRBJ2-1; D: .; V: TRBV27; DNA: TGTGCCAGCAGTTCTCACAGGGACTACAATGAGCAGTTCTTC; CDR3: CASSSHRDYNEQFF
size: .; length: 13; J: TRBJ2-7; D: .; V: TRBV12-3/TRBV12-4; DNA: TGTGCCAGCAGTCCCGGGCCGTCCTACGAGCAGTACTTC; CDR3: CASSPGPSYEQYF
size: .; length: 14; J: TRBJ1-6; D: .; V: TRBV5-1; DNA: TGCGCCAGCAGCTTCGATGTATATAATTCACCCCTCCACTTT; CDR3: CASSFDVYNSPLHF
size: once; length: 16; J: TRBJ2-7; D: TRBD2; V: TRBV27; DNA: TGTGCCAGCAGTTCCAAGACTAGCGGGGGTCTCTACGAGCAGTACTTC; CDR3: CASSSKTSGGLYEQYF
size: .; length: 15; J: TRBJ2-7; D: TRBD1; V: TRBV5-5; DNA: TGTGCCAGCAGCTCAACGGGACAGGGGCTTTACGAGCAGTACTTC; CDR3: CASSSTGQGLYEQYF
size: .; length: 19; J: TRBJ2-1; D: TRBD2; V: TRBV4-2; DNA: TGTGCCAGCAGCCACCGTCTAGCGGGGGGGCTTAGCTCCTACAATGAGCAGTTCTTC; CDR3: CASSHRLAGGLSSYNEQFF